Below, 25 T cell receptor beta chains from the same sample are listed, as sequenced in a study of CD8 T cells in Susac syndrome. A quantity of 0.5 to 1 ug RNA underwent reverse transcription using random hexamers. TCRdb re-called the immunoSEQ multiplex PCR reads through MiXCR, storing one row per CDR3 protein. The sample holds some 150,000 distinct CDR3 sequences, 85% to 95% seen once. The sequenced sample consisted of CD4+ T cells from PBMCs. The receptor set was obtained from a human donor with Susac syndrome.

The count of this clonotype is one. The CDR3 DNA is TGCGCCAGCAGCCCTATTGGGGGAACACCCTACGAGCAGTACTTC. This gives the protein CASSPIGGTPYEQYF. The V and J genes are TRBV5-1 and TRBJ2-7; TRBD1 or TRBD2 may be the D gene (5 bases each). The germline V and J ends were trimmed by 4 bases and 2 bases, with 16 bases remaining between them. There are 15 residues in the CDR3. Germline assignment: CDR1 SGHRS and CDR2 YFSETQ.

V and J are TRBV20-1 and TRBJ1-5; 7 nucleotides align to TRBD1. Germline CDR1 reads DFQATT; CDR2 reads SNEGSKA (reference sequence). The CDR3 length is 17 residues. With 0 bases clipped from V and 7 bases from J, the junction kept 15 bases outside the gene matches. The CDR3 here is CSARDWRETGMDQPQHF. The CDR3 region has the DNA TGCAGTGCTAGAGATTGGAGGGAGACAGGGATGGACCAGCCCCAGCATTTT.

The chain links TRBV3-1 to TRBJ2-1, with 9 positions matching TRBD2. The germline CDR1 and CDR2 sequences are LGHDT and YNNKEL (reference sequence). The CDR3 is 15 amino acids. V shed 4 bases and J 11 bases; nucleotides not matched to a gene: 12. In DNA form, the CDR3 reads TGTGCCAGCAGCCTACAAGTTAATAGCGGGGGACAGCAGTTCTTC. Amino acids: CASSLQVNSGGQQFF.

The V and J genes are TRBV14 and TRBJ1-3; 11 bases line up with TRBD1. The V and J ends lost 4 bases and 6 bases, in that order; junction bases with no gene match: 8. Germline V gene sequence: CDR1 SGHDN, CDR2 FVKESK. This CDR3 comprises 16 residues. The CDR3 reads CASSPRTGGFENTIYF. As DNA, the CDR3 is TGTGCCAGCAGCCCTCGGACAGGGGGCTTTGAAAACACCATATATTTT.

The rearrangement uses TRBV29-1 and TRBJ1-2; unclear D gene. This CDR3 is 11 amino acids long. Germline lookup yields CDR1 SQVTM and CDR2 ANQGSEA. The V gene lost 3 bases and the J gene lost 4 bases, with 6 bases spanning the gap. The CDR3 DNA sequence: TGCAGCGTTGAGCGGAGCTATGGCTACACCTTC. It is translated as CSVERSYGYTF.

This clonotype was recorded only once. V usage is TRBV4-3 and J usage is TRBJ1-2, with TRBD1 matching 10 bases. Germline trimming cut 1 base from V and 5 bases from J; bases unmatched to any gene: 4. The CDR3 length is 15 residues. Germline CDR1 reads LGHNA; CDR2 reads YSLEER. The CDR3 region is CASSQAGTGEYGYTF. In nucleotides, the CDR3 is TGCGCCAGCAGCCAAGCTGGGACAGGGGAGTATGGCTACACCTTC.

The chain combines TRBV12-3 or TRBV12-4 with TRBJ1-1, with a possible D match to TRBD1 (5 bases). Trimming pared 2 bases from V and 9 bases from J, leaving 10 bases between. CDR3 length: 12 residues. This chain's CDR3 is CASSLSDTKAFF. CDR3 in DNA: TGTGCCAGCAGTTTATCGGACACAAAAGCTTTCTTT.

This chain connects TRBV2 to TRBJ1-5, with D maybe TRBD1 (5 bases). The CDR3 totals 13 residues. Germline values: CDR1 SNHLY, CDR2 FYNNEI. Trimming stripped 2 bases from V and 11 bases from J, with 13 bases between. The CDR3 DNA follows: TGTGCCAGCAGTGAAATTGACAGAGGGACCCAGCATTTT. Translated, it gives CASSEIDRGTQHF.

CDR3 in amino acids: CASSLAVQGNQPQHF. CDR3 in DNA: TGTGCCAGCAGCTTAGCGGTACAGGGCAATCAGCCCCAGCATTTT. V and J are TRBV7-2 and TRBJ1-5; D may be TRBD1 (5 bases). This CDR3 comprises 15 residues. V lost 0 bases and J lost 2, with 8 bases in between. Per the germline V gene, CDR1 is SGHTA and CDR2 is FQGNSA. Based on the CDR3 plus reference TRBV7-2 and TRBJ1-5, the full variable domain is GAGVSQSPSNKVTEKGKDVELRCDPISGHTALYWYRQSLGQGLEFLIYFQGNSAPDKSGLPSDRFSAERTGGSVSTLTIQRTQQEDSAVYLCASSLAVQGNQPQHFGDGTRLSIL.

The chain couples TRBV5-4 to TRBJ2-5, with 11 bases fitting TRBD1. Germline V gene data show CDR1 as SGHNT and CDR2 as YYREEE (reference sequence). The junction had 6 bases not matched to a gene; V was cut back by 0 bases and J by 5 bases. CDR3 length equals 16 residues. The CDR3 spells CASSLGLRDRGETQYF. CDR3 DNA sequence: TGTGCCAGCAGCTTGGGGCTCCGGGACAGGGGGGAGACCCAGTACTTC.

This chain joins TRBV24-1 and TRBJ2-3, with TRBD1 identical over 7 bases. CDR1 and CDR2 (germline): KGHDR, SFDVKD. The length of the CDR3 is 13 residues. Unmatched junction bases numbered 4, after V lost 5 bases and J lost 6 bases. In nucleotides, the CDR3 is TGTGCCACCAGTGGGGACAGACCTGATACGCAGTATTTT. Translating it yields CATSGDRPDTQYF.

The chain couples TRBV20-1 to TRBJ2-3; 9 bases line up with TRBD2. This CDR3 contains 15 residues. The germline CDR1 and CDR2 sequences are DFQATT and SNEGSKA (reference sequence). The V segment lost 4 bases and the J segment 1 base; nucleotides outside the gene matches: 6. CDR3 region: CSATESSGGTDTQYF. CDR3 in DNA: TGCAGTGCTACGGAATCTAGCGGGGGCACAGATACGCAGTATTTT.

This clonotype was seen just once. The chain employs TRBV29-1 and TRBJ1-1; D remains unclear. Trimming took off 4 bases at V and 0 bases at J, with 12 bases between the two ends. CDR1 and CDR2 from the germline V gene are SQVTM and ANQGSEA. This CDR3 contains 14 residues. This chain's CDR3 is CSVGPGNMNTEAFF. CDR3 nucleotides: TGCAGCGTTGGACCAGGAAACATGAACACTGAAGCTTTCTTT.

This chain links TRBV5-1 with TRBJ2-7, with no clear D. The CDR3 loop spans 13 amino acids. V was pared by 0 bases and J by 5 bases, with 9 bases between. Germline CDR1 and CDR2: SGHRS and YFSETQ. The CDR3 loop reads CASSLARIDEQYF. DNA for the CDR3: TGCGCCAGCAGCTTGGCAAGAATTGACGAGCAGTACTTC.

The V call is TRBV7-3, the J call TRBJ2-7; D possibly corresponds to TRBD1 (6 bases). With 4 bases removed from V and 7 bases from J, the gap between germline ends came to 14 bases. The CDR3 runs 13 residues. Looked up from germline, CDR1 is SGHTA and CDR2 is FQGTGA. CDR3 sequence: CASSYIPQGEQYF. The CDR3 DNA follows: TGTGCCAGCAGCTATATTCCCCAGGGGGAGCAGTACTTC.

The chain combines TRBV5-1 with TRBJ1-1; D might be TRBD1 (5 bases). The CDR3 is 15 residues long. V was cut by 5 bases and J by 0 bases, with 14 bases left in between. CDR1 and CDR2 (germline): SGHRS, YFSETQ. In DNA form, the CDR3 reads TGCGCCAGCAGGGGGCCGGGACCGGTGAACACTGAAGCTTTCTTT. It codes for CASRGPGPVNTEAFF.

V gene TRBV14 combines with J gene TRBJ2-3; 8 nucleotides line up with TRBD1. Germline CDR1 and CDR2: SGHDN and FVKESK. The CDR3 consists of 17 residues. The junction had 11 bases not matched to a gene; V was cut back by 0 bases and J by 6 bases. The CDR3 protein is CASSQDWARGLADTQYF. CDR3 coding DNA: TGTGCCAGCAGCCAAGATTGGGCCAGGGGGCTGGCTGATACGCAGTATTTT.

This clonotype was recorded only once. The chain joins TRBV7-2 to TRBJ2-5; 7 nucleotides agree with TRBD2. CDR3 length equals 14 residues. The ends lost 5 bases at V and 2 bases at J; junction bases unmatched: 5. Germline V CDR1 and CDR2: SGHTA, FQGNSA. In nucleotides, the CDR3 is TGTGCCAGCAGCAGAGCGGGACTGCAAGAGACCCAGTACTTC. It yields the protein CASSRAGLQETQYF.

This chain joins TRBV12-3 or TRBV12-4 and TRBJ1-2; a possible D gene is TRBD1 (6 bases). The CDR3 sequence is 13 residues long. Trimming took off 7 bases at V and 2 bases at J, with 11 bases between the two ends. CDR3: CASTAQGNYGYTF. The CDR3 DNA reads TGTGCCAGCACCGCCCAGGGGAACTATGGCTACACCTTC.

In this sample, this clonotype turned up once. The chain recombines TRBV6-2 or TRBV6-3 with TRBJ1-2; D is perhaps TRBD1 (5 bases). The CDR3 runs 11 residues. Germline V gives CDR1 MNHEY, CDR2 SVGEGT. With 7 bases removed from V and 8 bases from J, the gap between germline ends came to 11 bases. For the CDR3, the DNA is TGTGCCAGCACAAGCGCAGGGGGCTACACCTTC. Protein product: CASTSAGGYTF.

The chain's CDR3 is CSARNSGGAGNEQYF. CDR3 DNA sequence: TGCAGTGCTAGAAATAGCGGGGGGGCGGGGAACGAGCAGTACTTC. This chain uses TRBV20-1 with TRBJ2-7; 11 nucleotides match TRBD2. V dropped 2 bases and J dropped 5; count of bases not matched to a gene: 8. The length of the CDR3 is 15 residues. Germline CDR1 DFQATT, CDR2 SNEGSKA (reference sequence).

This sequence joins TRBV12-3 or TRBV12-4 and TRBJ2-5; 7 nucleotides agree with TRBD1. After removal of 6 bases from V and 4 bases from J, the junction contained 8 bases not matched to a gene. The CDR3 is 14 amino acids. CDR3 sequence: CASSLQGVAETQYF. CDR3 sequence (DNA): TGTGCCAGCAGCCTCCAGGGGGTTGCAGAGACCCAGTACTTC.

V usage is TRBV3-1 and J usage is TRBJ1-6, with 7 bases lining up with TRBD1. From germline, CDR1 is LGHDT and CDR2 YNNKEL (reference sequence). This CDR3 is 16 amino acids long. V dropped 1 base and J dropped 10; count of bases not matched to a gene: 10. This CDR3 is CASSQAAGTGDSPLHF. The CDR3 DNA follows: TGTGCCAGCAGCCAAGCGGCGGGAACAGGGGACTCACCCCTCCACTTT.

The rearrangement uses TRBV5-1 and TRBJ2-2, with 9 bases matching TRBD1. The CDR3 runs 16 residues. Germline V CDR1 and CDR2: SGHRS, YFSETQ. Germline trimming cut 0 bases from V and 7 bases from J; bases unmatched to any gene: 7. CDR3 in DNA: TGCGCCAGCAGCTTGGAGGGACAGGGAACGAGCGGGGAGCTGTTTTTT. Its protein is CASSLEGQGTSGELFF.

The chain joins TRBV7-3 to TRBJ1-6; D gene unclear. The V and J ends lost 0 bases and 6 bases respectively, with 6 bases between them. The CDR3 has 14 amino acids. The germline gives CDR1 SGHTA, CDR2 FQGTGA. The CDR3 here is CASSLTRVNSPLHF. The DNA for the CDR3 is TGTGCCAGCAGCTTAACGCGGGTTAATTCACCCCTCCACTTT.